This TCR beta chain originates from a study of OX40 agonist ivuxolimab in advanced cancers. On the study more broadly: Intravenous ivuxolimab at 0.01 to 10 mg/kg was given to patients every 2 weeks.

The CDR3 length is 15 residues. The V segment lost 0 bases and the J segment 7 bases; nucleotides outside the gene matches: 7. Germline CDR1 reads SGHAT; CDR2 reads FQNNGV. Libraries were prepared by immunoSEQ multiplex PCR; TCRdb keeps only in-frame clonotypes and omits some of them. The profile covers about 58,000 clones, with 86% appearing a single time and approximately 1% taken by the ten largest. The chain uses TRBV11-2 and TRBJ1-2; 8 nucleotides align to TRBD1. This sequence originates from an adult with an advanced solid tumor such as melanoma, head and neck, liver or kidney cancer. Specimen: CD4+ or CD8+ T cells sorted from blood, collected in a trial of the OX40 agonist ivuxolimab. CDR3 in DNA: TGTGCCAGCAGCTTAGACGGGACAGGAAGGTTTGGCTACACCTTC. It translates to CASSLDGTGRFGYTF.